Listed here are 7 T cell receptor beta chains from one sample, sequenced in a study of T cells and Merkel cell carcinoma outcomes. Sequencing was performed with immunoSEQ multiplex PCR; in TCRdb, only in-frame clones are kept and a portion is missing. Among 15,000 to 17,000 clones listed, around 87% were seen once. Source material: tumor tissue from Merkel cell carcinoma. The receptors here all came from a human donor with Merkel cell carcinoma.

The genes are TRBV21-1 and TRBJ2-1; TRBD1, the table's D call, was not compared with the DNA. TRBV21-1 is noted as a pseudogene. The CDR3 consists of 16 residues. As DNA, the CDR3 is TGTGCCAGCAGAATACATCCAACGTACCTCTACAATGAGCAGTTCTTC. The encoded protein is CASRIHPTYLYNEQFF.

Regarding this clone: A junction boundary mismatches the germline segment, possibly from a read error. The CDR3 loop is CASSRGGGNTGELFF. The DNA of the CDR3 is TGTGCCAGCAGCAGGGGAGGTGGGAACACCGGGGAGTTGTTTTTT. The chain is built from TRBV5-6 and TRBJ2-2; D is perhaps TRBD2 (6 bases). The CDR3 totals 15 residues. Germline CDR1 is SGHDT and CDR2 is YYEEEE.

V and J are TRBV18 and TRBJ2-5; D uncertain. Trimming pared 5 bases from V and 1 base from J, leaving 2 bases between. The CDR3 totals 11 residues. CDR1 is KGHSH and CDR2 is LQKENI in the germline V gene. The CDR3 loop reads CASSVQETQYF. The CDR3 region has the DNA TGTGCCAGCTCAGTCCAAGAGACCCAGTACTTC.

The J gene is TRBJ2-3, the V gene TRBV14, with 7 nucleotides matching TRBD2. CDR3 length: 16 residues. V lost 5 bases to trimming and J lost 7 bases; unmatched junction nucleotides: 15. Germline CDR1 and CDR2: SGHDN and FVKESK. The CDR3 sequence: CASSTTPSGGRNTQYF. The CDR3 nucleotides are TGTGCCAGCAGCACAACTCCTAGCGGAGGTAGGAATACGCAGTATTTT.

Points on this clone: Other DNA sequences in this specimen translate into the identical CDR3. The CDR3 reads CASSPGLAGGRADTQYF. The DNA of the CDR3 is TGCGCCAGCAGCCCCGGATTAGCGGGGGGGCGGGCAGATACGCAGTATTTT. This chain joins TRBV5-1 and TRBJ2-3; TRBD2 matches at 11 bases. V dropped 4 bases and J dropped 4; count of bases not matched to a gene: 11. The CDR3 loop spans 17 amino acids. The germline CDR1 and CDR2 sequences are SGHRS and YFSETQ. The whole variable domain, remainder taken from reference TRBV5-1 and TRBJ2-3, is KAGVTQTPRYLIKTRGQQVTLSCSPISGHRSVSWYQQTPGQGLQFLFEYFSETQRNKGNFPGRFSGRQFSNSRSEMNVSTLELGDSALYLCASSPGLAGGRADTQYFGPGTRLTVL.

The CDR3 bases are TGTGCCAGCAGCCTGGGGGACTTCACAGACAATGAGCAGTTCTTC. Translating gives CASSLGDFTDNEQFF. The chain combines TRBV7-9 with TRBJ2-1; a possible D gene is TRBD2 (6 bases). The CDR3 length is 15 residues. Germline CDR1 and CDR2: SEHNR and FQNEAQ (reference sequence). V lost 5 bases, J lost 5 bases, and 16 bases lay in between.

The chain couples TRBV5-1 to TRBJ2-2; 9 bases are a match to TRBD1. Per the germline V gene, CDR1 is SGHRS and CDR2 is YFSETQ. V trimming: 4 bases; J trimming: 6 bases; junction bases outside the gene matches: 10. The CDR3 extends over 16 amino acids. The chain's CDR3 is CASSDGQGFLSGELFF. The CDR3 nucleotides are TGCGCCAGCAGCGACGGACAGGGGTTCTTATCCGGGGAGCTGTTTTTT.